These 15 T cell receptor beta chains were all obtained from the same sample, sequenced in a study of blood T cell repertoires in COVID-19 (dated by TCRdb to between 2020 and 2021). Receptor amplification or capture employed the immunoSEQ multiplex PCR assay. Imported from immuneACCESS, the table was reduced by TCRdb to in-frame sequences with V and J called. These copies leave out some clones; in studies compared against another copy, an unresolved V gene accounts for under half, and the cause of the remainder is not known. The sample table lists 250,000 or so clones, about 84% of them with a count of one. Clones ranked in the top ten supply 9% to 15% of the sample. The material sequenced was peripheral blood. The receptor source for this set is a man older than 75 with acute or convalescent COVID-19.

This clone has only a few counts. The V gene is TRBV20-1, the J gene TRBJ2-1, with D perhaps TRBD1 (5 bases). V gave up 3 bases and J gave up 4 bases, with 13 bases separating them. This CDR3 region has 14 residues. Per the germline V gene, CDR1 is DFQATT and CDR2 is SNEGSKA (reference sequence). CDR3 in DNA: TGCAGTGCTAGTCAGGGCATGGGTTACAATGAGCAGTTCTTC. It encodes CSASQGMGYNEQFF.

This rearrangement joins TRBV5-1 to TRBJ2-5; TRBD1 aligns across 9 bases. CDR3 size: 14 residues. The V gene end was trimmed by 3 bases and the J gene end by 5 bases; junction bases not matched to a gene: 5. From germline, CDR1 is SGHRS and CDR2 YFSETQ. The CDR3 DNA reads TGCGCCAGCAGCTCGGGACAGGGCCGGGAGACCCAGTACTTC. It specifies CASSSGQGRETQYF. Combining the CDR3 with reference TRBV5-1 and TRBJ2-5 gives the whole variable domain KAGVTQTPRYLIKTRGQQVTLSCSPISGHRSVSWYQQTPGQGLQFLFEYFSETQRNKGNFPGRFSGRQFSNSRSEMNVSTLELGDSALYLCASSSGQGRETQYFGPGTRLLVL.

J is TRBJ1-5 and V is TRBV28; 7 nucleotides align to TRBD1. Unmatched junction bases numbered 3, after V lost 4 bases and J lost 0 bases. The V gene's germline CDR1 is MDHEN and CDR2 SYDVKM. The CDR3 spans 15 residues. The CDR3 region has the DNA TGTGCCAGCAGTTCCAGGGGGATTAGCAATCAGCCCCAGCATTTT. It translates to CASSSRGISNQPQHF. The whole variable domain, filled in from reference TRBV28 and TRBJ1-5, reads DVKVTQSSRYLVKRTGEKVFLECVQDMDHENMFWYRQDPGLGLRLIYFSYDVKMKEKGDIPEGYSVSREKKERFSLILESASTNQTSMYLCASSSRGISNQPQHFGDGTRLSIL.

Worth noting for this clone: This CDR3 is also generated by other DNA sequences in the sample. This chain connects TRBV6-2 or TRBV6-3 to TRBJ1-1; no clear D gene. Germline V gene data show CDR1 as MNHEY and CDR2 as SVGEGT. This CDR3 has 13 amino acids. V was shortened by 0 bases and J by 5 bases, with 7 bases between the two germline ends. In DNA form, the CDR3 reads TGTGCCAGCAGTTACTCGACGGGGACTGAAGCTTTCTTT. Protein: CASSYSTGTEAFF.

The rearrangement uses TRBV27 and TRBJ2-1, with TRBD2 identical over 7 bases. Trimming removed 6 bases from V and 9 bases from J; junction bases left unmatched: 8. CDR1 and CDR2 from the germline V gene are MNHEY and SMNVEV (reference sequence). The CDR3 is 13 amino acids. CDR3 DNA: TGTGCCAGCAGGGGGGACTACCTACGTGAGCAGTTCTTC. As protein: CASRGDYLREQFF.

CDR3 sequence reads: CASSVTGSTEAFF. In nucleotides, the CDR3 is TGTGCCAGCAGTGTCACAGGGAGCACTGAAGCTTTCTTT. V and J are TRBV12-3 or TRBV12-4 and TRBJ1-1; D may be TRBD1 (6 bases). CDR3 length: 13 amino acids. Trimming removed 5 bases from V and 4 bases from J, with 11 bases in between.

V gene TRBV7-2 combines with J gene TRBJ1-5, with D possibly being TRBD1 (5 bases). The CDR3 covers 14 residues. With 7 bases removed from V and 7 bases from J, the gap between germline ends came to 17 bases. Germline CDR1 is SGHTA and CDR2 is FQGNSA. The chain's CDR3 is CASTPGSGGQPQHF. The CDR3 DNA reads as TGTGCCAGCACCCCAGGGAGCGGGGGACAGCCCCAGCATTTT.

The CDR3 sequence: CASTIRETGPQHF. The DNA of the CDR3 is TGTGCCAGCACCATTCGAGAGACTGGGCCCCAGCATTTT. V is TRBV12-3 or TRBV12-4 and J is TRBJ1-5, with D unresolved. This CDR3 has 13 residues. Deletions cut 7 bases from V and 9 bases from J, with 16 bases between.

This clone occurred once. This chain's CDR3 is CASSLGTESGSYTF. In DNA form, the CDR3 reads TGCGCCAGCAGCTTAGGGACAGAGTCTGGTAGCTACACCTTC. V is TRBV5-1 and J is TRBJ1-2, with 7 bases identical to TRBD1. The CDR3 is 14 residues long. Germline CDR1 SGHRS, CDR2 YFSETQ. V trimming: 2 bases; J trimming: 9 bases; junction bases outside the gene matches: 10.

The chain uses TRBV11-1 and TRBJ2-7, with 7 bases identical to TRBD1. This CDR3 is 17 amino acids long. Germline V gene lookup returns CDR1 SGHAT and CDR2 FQDESV (reference sequence). After removal of 0 bases from V and 1 base from J, the junction contained 9 bases not matched to a gene. The CDR3 DNA sequence: TGTGCCAGCAGCTTAGCGGGCCGGGGCAGGGGGTCCTACGAGCAGTACTTC. Its translation: CASSLAGRGRGSYEQYF.

The chain has TRBV5-4 and TRBJ2-3; TRBD2 matches at 10 bases. The CDR3 extends over 17 amino acids. CDR1 SGHNT and CDR2 YYREEE come from the germline V gene (reference sequence). V lost 2 bases to trimming and J lost 4 bases; unmatched junction nucleotides: 10. CDR3 protein: CASSFPTSGVRPDTQYF. For the CDR3, the DNA is TGTGCCAGCAGCTTTCCCACTAGCGGGGTTCGGCCAGATACGCAGTATTTT.

V and J are TRBV19 and TRBJ1-2; 8 bases are a match to TRBD1. This CDR3 contains 15 residues. With V trimmed by 7 bases and J by 3 bases, 10 bases remained unmatched. The germline V gene has CDR1 LNHDA and CDR2 SQIVND (reference sequence). CDR3 protein: CASTKAGGVDYGYTF. CDR3 DNA: TGTGCCAGTACAAAGGCAGGGGGCGTTGACTATGGCTACACCTTC. Looking up the rest from reference TRBV19 and TRBJ1-2 gives the full variable domain: DGGITQSPKYLFRKEGQNVTLSCEQNLNHDAMYWYRQDPGQGLRLIYYSQIVNDFQKGDIAEGYSVSREKKESFPLTVTSAQKNPTAFYLCASTKAGGVDYGYTFGSGTRLTVV.

The chain uses TRBV18 and TRBJ2-6; 10 nucleotides agree with TRBD1. Germline V gives CDR1 KGHSH, CDR2 LQKENI. The CDR3 extends over 18 amino acids. The V segment lost 3 bases and the J segment 1 base; nucleotides outside the gene matches: 6. The CDR3 nucleotides read TGTGCCAGCTCACCGAGGGACAGGGGATTATCTGGGGCCAACGTCCTGACTTTC. Its translation is CASSPRDRGLSGANVLTF.

This clone was picked up a small number of times. The chain recombines TRBV19 with TRBJ1-5, with D unresolved. The germline CDR1 and CDR2 sequences are LNHDA and SQIVND (reference sequence). The CDR3 runs to 15 residues. Deletions cut 9 bases from V and 3 bases from J, with 18 bases between. The CDR3 loop reads CASSPNMQANQPQHF. The CDR3 DNA sequence: TGTGCCAGCAGTCCGAATATGCAGGCCAATCAGCCCCAGCATTTT.

The chain carries TRBV5-5 and TRBJ2-7; the D gene is possibly TRBD1 (5 bases). Germline lookup yields CDR1 SGHKS and CDR2 YYEKEE (reference sequence). The CDR3 spans 14 residues. V lost 2 bases and J 2 bases, leaving 11 bases between the germline ends. The CDR3 is CASSFTLGAYEQYF. The CDR3 DNA reads as TGTGCCAGCAGCTTCACCCTAGGGGCCTACGAGCAGTACTTC. The complete variable domain, with remaining parts taken from reference TRBV5-5 and TRBJ2-7, reads DAGVTQSPTHLIKTRGQQVTLRCSPISGHKSVSWYQQVLGQGPQFIFQYYEKEERGRGNFPDRFSARQFPNYSSELNVNALLLGDSALYLCASSFTLGAYEQYFGPGTRLTVT.